These 30 T cell receptor beta chains share one sample of origin, sequenced in a study of diagnostic markers for celiac disease (dated by TCRdb to 2020 to 2022). Reads for this sample came from an Illumina MiSeq. Reprocessed by TCRdb, the reads give a single entry per CDR3 protein sequence, without DNA. The sample table on file contains some 3,300 distinct CDR3 sequences. The biggest ten clones account for approximately 10% of the sample. Sample: either unsorted cells or a sorted T cell fraction (not recorded which). All receptors come from a human donor. This table probably holds off-target reads from a library built for another chain.

This clonotype is called medium-sized based on its frequency. This chain connects TRBV20-1 to TRBJ2-3; TCRdb outputs TRBD2, but without DNA this stays unchecked. Germline assignment: CDR1 DFQATT and CDR2 SNEGSKA (reference sequence). CDR3 size: 14 residues. The chain's CDR3 is CSARRLAVRDTQYF.

This clonotype counts as large by frequency. The chain carries TRBV7-2 and TRBJ1-4. The CDR3 contains 15 residues. CDR1 is SGHTA and CDR2 is FQGNSA in the germline V gene. The CDR3 is CASSFYSQDNEKLFF.

Judged by frequency, this clonotype is medium-sized (0.01 to 0.1%). J is TRBJ2-1 and V is TRBV28; TCRdb calls TRBD1, which cannot be checked without DNA. Germline values: CDR1 MDHEN, CDR2 SYDVKM. This CDR3 region has 14 residues. The CDR3: CASTRMGGDNEQFF. Full variable domain (remainder filled in from reference TRBV28 and TRBJ2-1): DVKVTQSSRYLVKRTGEKVFLECVQDMDHENMFWYRQDPGLGLRLIYFSYDVKMKEKGDIPEGYSVSREKKERFSLILESASTNQTSMYLCASTRMGGDNEQFFGPGTRLTVL.

This clonotype shows up as medium-sized by frequency. The gene calls are TRBV28 and TRBJ1-6; there is no DNA to check the TCRdb D call of TRBD1. The CDR3 runs to 15 residues. Germline CDR1 reads MDHEN; CDR2 reads SYDVKM. This chain's CDR3 is CASSPLDRGDSPLHF.

In terms of frequency, this clonotype is medium-sized. The chain joins TRBV4-2 to TRBJ1-4. CDR1 and CDR2 from the germline V gene are LGHNA and YNFKEQ. The length of the CDR3 is 14 residues. This chain's CDR3 is CASSTRDSDEKLFF.

This clonotype is deemed large (0.1 to 1%) by its frequency. The rearrangement links TRBV28 to TRBJ2-2; the D call from TCRdb, TRBD1, cannot be confirmed without DNA. The CDR3 is made up of 16 amino acids. CDR1 MDHEN and CDR2 SYDVKM come from the germline V gene. The CDR3 protein is CASSFPGQENTGELFF.

This clonotype is classed as medium-sized (0.01 to 0.1%) by frequency. The rearrangement links TRBV7-2 to TRBJ2-3; TCRdb returns TRBD2, unconfirmable since there is no DNA. Germline V gene sequence: CDR1 SGHTA, CDR2 FQGNSA. This CDR3 spans 14 amino acids. The CDR3 sequence is CATAGGGGRDTQYF.

This clonotype registers medium-sized (0.01 to 0.1%) by frequency. The chain employs TRBV21-1 and TRBJ1-2. TRBV21-1 is a pseudogene segment. The CDR3 totals 15 residues. The CDR3 is CASTPVLGREDGYTF.

Measured by frequency, this clonotype is medium-sized. The chain joins TRBV7-2 to TRBJ1-1; without DNA, the TCRdb call of TRBD1 cannot be checked. Germline V CDR1 and CDR2: SGHTA, FQGNSA. The CDR3 contains 15 residues. CDR3 amino acids: CASSSLVSGGTEAFF.

The chain links TRBV24-1 to TRBJ1-5; TCRdb gives TRBD1 as the D gene, but with no DNA this cannot be confirmed. This CDR3 spans 14 amino acids. CDR1 is KGHDR and CDR2 is SFDVKD in the germline V gene. This chain's CDR3 is CATSDNTGYQPQHF.

This clonotype counts as medium-sized by frequency. This chain joins TRBV5-5 and TRBJ2-4; absent DNA, TCRdb's TRBD1 call cannot be checked. CDR1 and CDR2 from the germline V gene are SGHKS and YYEKEE (reference sequence). The CDR3 has 15 amino acids. This CDR3 is CASSFWAGTGNIQYF.

In terms of frequency, this clonotype is large. The chain carries TRBV27 and TRBJ2-1; TCRdb gives TRBD2 as the D gene, but with no DNA this cannot be confirmed. The CDR3 consists of 15 residues. Germline values: CDR1 MNHEY, CDR2 SMNVEV (reference sequence). Here the CDR3 reads CASSPLAGGANEQFF.

J is TRBJ1-1 and V is TRBV10-3. CDR3 length: 12 residues. Germline V lookup: CDR1 ENHRY, CDR2 SYGVKD. The CDR3 loop is CAISDYDTEAFF.

Frequency places this clonotype as medium-sized (0.01 to 0.1%). This sequence joins TRBV29-1 and TRBJ2-5. Germline CDR1 and CDR2: SQVTM and ANQGSEA. This CDR3 has 14 residues. The CDR3 reads CSVVRQTQRETQYF.

CDR3: CASSNGLPGEVKETQYF. The chain has TRBV5-1 and TRBJ2-5; there is no DNA to check the TCRdb D call of TRBD1. Germline V gene lookup returns CDR1 SGHRS and CDR2 YFSETQ. The CDR3 covers 17 residues.

This clonotype ranks as large in terms of frequency. This rearrangement joins TRBV15 to TRBJ1-2; there is no DNA to check the TCRdb D call of TRBD1. The CDR3 is made up of 15 amino acids. Germline loops: CDR1 LNHNV, CDR2 YYDKDF (reference sequence). CDR3 loop: CATSSETGTLYGYTF.

This chain connects TRBV7-2 to TRBJ1-4; TCRdb calls TRBD1, which cannot be checked without DNA. Looked up from germline, CDR1 is SGHTA and CDR2 is FQGNSA. The CDR3 length is 16 residues. CDR3: CASSERPGAFNEKLFF. The variable domain in full, completed from reference TRBV7-2 and TRBJ1-4, reads GAGVSQSPSNKVTEKGKDVELRCDPISGHTALYWYRQSLGQGLEFLIYFQGNSAPDKSGLPSDRFSAERTGGSVSTLTIQRTQQEDSAVYLCASSERPGAFNEKLFFGSGTQLSVL.

This clonotype is medium-sized by frequency. The gene calls are TRBV18 and TRBJ2-1. CDR3 length: 17 residues. The germline V gene encodes CDR1 KGHSH and CDR2 LQKENI. Here the CDR3 reads CASSPIRQQSSYNEQFF.

V and J are TRBV5-1 and TRBJ2-4; TCRdb names TRBD2, which stays unverified in the absence of DNA. This CDR3 is built from 15 residues. CDR1 SGHRS and CDR2 YFSETQ come from the germline V gene. CDR3 in amino acids: CASSLGLAGLNIQYF. The whole variable domain, filled in from reference TRBV5-1 and TRBJ2-4, reads KAGVTQTPRYLIKTRGQQVTLSCSPISGHRSVSWYQQTPGQGLQFLFEYFSETQRNKGNFPGRFSGRQFSNSRSEMNVSTLELGDSALYLCASSLGLAGLNIQYFGAGTRLSVL.

This clonotype counts as large by frequency. The chain uses TRBV7-2 and TRBJ2-3. CDR1 is SGHTA and CDR2 is FQGNSA in the germline V gene. This CDR3 region has 16 residues. CDR3 loop: CASSRIWQARTDTQYF.

The chain employs TRBV5-1 and TRBJ1-2. The germline CDR1 and CDR2 sequences are SGHRS and YFSETQ. The CDR3 extends over 14 amino acids. The CDR3: CASSWGGSLYGYTF.

V usage is TRBV20-1 and J usage is TRBJ2-2; TCRdb selects TRBD1, and the lack of DNA leaves this call unchecked. The CDR3 totals 14 residues. Germline CDR1 reads DFQATT; CDR2 reads SNEGSKA (reference sequence). The CDR3 is CSATRGGNTGELFF.

The gene calls are TRBV28 and TRBJ1-2; without DNA, the TCRdb call of TRBD1 cannot be checked. Germline lookup yields CDR1 MDHEN and CDR2 SYDVKM. The CDR3 consists of 15 residues. CDR3 in amino acids: CASISGAGGQTGYTF.

This rearrangement joins TRBV20-1 to TRBJ2-7. From germline, CDR1 is DFQATT and CDR2 SNEGSKA (reference sequence). There are 12 residues in the CDR3. The CDR3 sequence is CSANRGLYEQYF.

The chain carries TRBV4-1 and TRBJ2-1; without DNA, the TCRdb call of TRBD2 cannot be checked. Germline-derived CDR1 and CDR2 are MGHRA and YSYEKL. This CDR3 is built from 16 residues. CDR3 in amino acids: CASSQDGLAGGEEQFF.

According to its frequency, this clonotype is medium-sized. The chain has TRBV15 and TRBJ1-5. The CDR3 contains 13 residues. Germline lookup yields CDR1 LNHNV and CDR2 YYDKDF (reference sequence). The CDR3 region is CATSRDMGQPQHF.

This clonotype counts as large by frequency. The chain joins TRBV30 to TRBJ2-2; TCRdb's D gene call, TRBD1, goes unchecked for lack of DNA. There are 14 residues in the CDR3. The germline V gene has CDR1 GTSNPN and CDR2 SVGIG (reference sequence). CDR3: CASPGTVNTGELFF.

In terms of frequency, this clonotype is medium-sized (0.01 to 0.1%). V is TRBV27 and J is TRBJ2-3. This CDR3 has 14 residues. Germline CDR1 and CDR2: MNHEY and SMNVEV (reference sequence). The CDR3 region is CASSLSFSTDTQYF.

This chain uses TRBV2 with TRBJ1-3. Germline CDR1 is SNHLY and CDR2 is FYNNEI. The CDR3 length is 16 residues. The chain's CDR3 is CASNTLDGNSGNTIYF.

The rearrangement links TRBV9 to TRBJ1-1. Germline V gene data show CDR1 as SGDLS and CDR2 as YYNGEE. The CDR3 totals 13 residues. The CDR3 spells CASSAGDGTEAFF. The whole variable domain, remainder taken from reference TRBV9 and TRBJ1-1, is DSGVTQTPKHLITATGQRVTLRCSPRSGDLSVYWYQQSLDQGLQFLIQYYNGEERAKGNILERFSAQQFPDLHSELNLSSLELGDSALYFCASSAGDGTEAFFGQGTRLTVV.